Below, 23 T cell receptor beta chains from the same sample are listed, as sequenced in a study of blood T cell repertoires in COVID-19. TCRdb's copy holds only in-frame clones and misses some; the assay was immunoSEQ multiplex PCR. The sample includes under 30,000 clones, approximately 80% of them seen just once. The specimen was peripheral blood. All receptors derive from a woman aged 70-85 years with acute or convalescent COVID-19.

This chain connects TRBV29-1 to TRBJ2-1; 9 nucleotides agree with TRBD1. The CDR3 spans 16 residues. Germline CDR1 and CDR2: SQVTM and ANQGSEA. V trimming: 7 bases; J trimming: 9 bases; junction bases outside the gene matches: 19. The CDR3 reads CSAARTGVGIGAEQFF. The DNA of the CDR3 is TGCAGCGCCGCCCGGACAGGGGTTGGGATAGGGGCTGAGCAGTTCTTC.

The V call is TRBV12-3 or TRBV12-4, the J call TRBJ1-2; D unresolved. The length of the CDR3 is 12 residues. With 3 bases removed from V and 7 bases from J, the gap between germline ends came to 9 bases. The CDR3 region has the DNA TGTGCCAGCAGTTTTGAGGCTTCTGGCTACACCTTC. Its protein is CASSFEASGYTF.

V is TRBV5-1 and J is TRBJ2-7, with 8 bases lining up with TRBD2. The germline CDR1 and CDR2 sequences are SGHRS and YFSETQ. The CDR3 extends over 15 amino acids. The trim removed 2 bases at V and 3 bases at J, leaving 7 bases unmatched. The CDR3 DNA reads as TGCGCCAGCAGCTTTCAAAGGCGGGAGGACTACGAGCAGTACTTC. This encodes CASSFQRREDYEQYF.

The gene calls are TRBV7-2 and TRBJ2-3; 7 bases fit TRBD1. CDR3 length equals 14 residues. After removal of 7 bases from V and 8 bases from J, the junction contained 12 bases not matched to a gene. Germline V CDR1 and CDR2: SGHTA, FQGNSA. The CDR3 is CASTEGAGLGTQYF. Written as DNA, the CDR3 is TGTGCCAGCACCGAGGGGGCGGGCTTGGGTACGCAGTATTTT. The full variable domain, completed using reference TRBV7-2 and TRBJ2-3, is GAGVSQSPSNKVTEKGKDVELRCDPISGHTALYWYRQSLGQGLEFLIYFQGNSAPDKSGLPSDRFSAERTGGSVSTLTIQRTQQEDSAVYLCASTEGAGLGTQYFGPGTRLTVL.

The V call is TRBV10-3, the J call TRBJ2-3, with 11 bases aligning to TRBD2. The ends lost 10 bases at V and 1 base at J; junction bases unmatched: 7. The germline V gene has CDR1 ENHRY and CDR2 SYGVKD. This CDR3 has 15 amino acids. CDR3 coding DNA: TGTGCCACAATGACTAGCGGGGAAGGCACAGATACGCAGTATTTT. Translating gives CATMTSGEGTDTQYF.

This rearrangement joins TRBV7-2 to TRBJ1-4, with D hard to call. The V gene lost 1 base and the J gene lost 5 bases, with 17 bases spanning the gap. CDR3 length equals 17 residues. From germline, CDR1 is SGHTA and CDR2 FQGNSA. The DNA for the CDR3 is TGTGCCAGCAGCTTAGGAAGATGGGCCCAGAAAAATGAAAAACTGTTTTTT. This translates into CASSLGRWAQKNEKLFF.

V usage is TRBV4-2 and J usage is TRBJ2-1; 10 nucleotides align to TRBD2. Germline CDR1 and CDR2: LGHNA and YNFKEQ. J gave up 6 bases and V 1 base, and 6 bases lay outside the gene matches. CDR3 length: 16 amino acids. Here the CDR3 DNA reads TGTGCCAGCAGCCAAGGCGGGCCTAGCGGGAGCAATGAGCAGTTCTTC. Residues: CASSQGGPSGSNEQFF.

The rearrangement uses TRBV2 and TRBJ1-5, with D perhaps matching TRBD1 (6 bases). V gave up 3 bases and J gave up 7 bases, with 10 bases separating them. Germline CDR1 is SNHLY and CDR2 is FYNNEI. The CDR3 sequence is 13 residues long. The CDR3 is CASSDQGRQPQHF. In DNA form, the CDR3 reads TGTGCCAGCAGTGATCAGGGGAGACAGCCCCAGCATTTT.

The chain uses TRBV6-5 and TRBJ2-1; 10 positions match TRBD1. The CDR3 loop spans 15 amino acids. With V trimmed by 6 bases and J by 8 bases, 10 bases remained unmatched. Germline CDR1 reads MNHEY; CDR2 reads SVGAGI. CDR3 in DNA: TGTGCCAGCAGCTTCAATAGACAGGGGGCGGATGAGCAGTTCTTC. As protein: CASSFNRQGADEQFF.

The gene calls are TRBV5-1 and TRBJ1-1, with 10 positions matching TRBD1. Germline V CDR1 and CDR2: SGHRS, YFSETQ. The CDR3 is 14 amino acids. V lost 1 base, J lost 5 bases, and 2 bases stayed unmatched. The CDR3 loop reads CASSLLGQGTEAFF. The CDR3 DNA is TGCGCCAGCAGCTTGCTGGGACAGGGGACTGAAGCTTTCTTT.

The rearrangement joins TRBV3-1 (or the pseudogene TRBV3-2) to TRBJ1-1; D may be TRBD1 (5 bases). The V gene lost 5 bases and the J gene lost 10 bases, with 20 bases spanning the gap. The CDR3 has 14 amino acids. Per germline, CDR1 LGHDT and CDR2 YNNKEL (reference sequence). CDR3 amino acids: CASSSKEGRSRAFF. The DNA of the CDR3 is TGTGCCAGCAGCTCCAAGGAGGGACGGTCTCGAGCTTTCTTT.

This clone was counted a single time. This CDR3 reads CARSLGDRDGYGYTF. The CDR3 DNA is TGTGCCAGAAGCTTGGGGGACAGGGACGGCTATGGCTACACCTTC. V is TRBV5-3 and J is TRBJ1-2; 9 positions agree with TRBD1. TRBV5-3 is classed as an ORF, of uncertain function. The CDR3 has 15 amino acids. The V and J ends lost 0 bases and 4 bases, in that order; junction bases with no gene match: 4.

The chain is built from TRBV3-1 (or the pseudogene TRBV3-2) and TRBJ1-6; 10 bases align to TRBD1. The CDR3 is 14 amino acids. The V gene's germline CDR1 is LGHDT and CDR2 YNNKEL (reference sequence). V gave up 3 bases and J gave up 12 bases; unmatched junction bases: 5. The CDR3: CASSHDRGRVPLHF. The CDR3 DNA follows: TGTGCCAGCAGCCATGACAGGGGGCGAGTACCCCTCCACTTT.

This chain joins TRBV7-9 and TRBJ2-5; 7 bases fit TRBD2. The length of the CDR3 is 16 residues. CDR1 SEHNR and CDR2 FQNEAQ come from the germline V gene (reference sequence). V was pared by 4 bases and J by 3 bases, with 11 bases of the junction left unmatched. This CDR3 is CASSSSRTRKEETQYF. The CDR3 DNA reads TGTGCCAGCAGCTCCTCACGGACTAGAAAGGAAGAGACCCAGTACTTC.

The genes are TRBV19 and TRBJ2-5, with 10 bases fitting TRBD2. CDR1 and CDR2 (germline): LNHDA, SQIVND (reference sequence). With 4 bases clipped from V and 4 bases from J, the junction kept 6 bases outside the gene matches. The CDR3 covers 15 residues. CDR3 residues: CASSTSGGERETQYF. The DNA for the CDR3 is TGTGCCAGTAGTACGAGCGGGGGGGAACGAGAGACCCAGTACTTC.

The chain uses TRBV7-2 and TRBJ1-4; no clear D gene. CDR1 SGHTA and CDR2 FQGNSA come from the germline V gene. The CDR3 totals 15 residues. V lost 3 bases and J lost 0, with 8 bases in between. The CDR3 DNA sequence: TGTGCCAGCAGCTTTCAGGCTGCAACTAATGAAAAACTGTTTTTT. The encoded protein is CASSFQAATNEKLFF.

Here the CDR3 reads CATSDATGSDTQYF. The CDR3 DNA reads TGTGCCACCAGTGACGCTACAGGGTCAGATACGCAGTATTTT. The V gene is TRBV24-1, the J gene TRBJ2-3; a weak D match, TRBD1 (6 bases). CDR3 size: 14 residues. In germline, CDR1 is KGHDR, CDR2 SFDVKD. V gave up 4 bases and J gave up 4 bases, with 11 bases separating them.

Only one count was recorded for this clone. The genes are TRBV29-1 and TRBJ2-7; 10 positions match TRBD2. CDR1 and CDR2 from the germline V gene are SQVTM and ANQGSEA. V shed 1 base and J 9 bases; nucleotides not matched to a gene: 9. The CDR3 has 14 residues. The DNA of the CDR3 is TGCAGCGTTGAAGGGGCTAGCGGGAGTAGGGTGCAGTACTTC. Protein: CSVEGASGSRVQYF.

This clone was counted once. The rearrangement joins TRBV2 to TRBJ1-2; tentative D call: TRBD1 (5 bases). Germline-derived CDR1 and CDR2 are SNHLY and FYNNEI. With 1 base removed from V and 7 bases from J, the gap between germline ends came to 16 bases. This CDR3 contains 15 residues. The DNA of the CDR3 is TGTGCCAGCAGTGAAGTGCGTCAGGGCTCCGGTGGCTACACCTTC. Amino acid sequence: CASSEVRQGSGGYTF. Using reference TRBV2 and TRBJ1-2 for the parts outside the CDR3, the full variable domain is EPEVTQTPSHQVTQMGQEVILRCVPISNHLYFYWYRQILGQKVEFLVSFYNNEISEKSEIFDDQFSVERPDGSNFTLKIRSTKLEDSAMYFCASSEVRQGSGGYTFGSGTRLTVV.

V and J are TRBV19 and TRBJ2-1, with 8 bases identical to TRBD2. This CDR3 is built from 16 residues. Germline CDR1 and CDR2: LNHDA and SQIVND (reference sequence). J lost 3 bases, V lost 1 base, and 5 bases had no gene match. CDR3 coding DNA: TGTGCCAGTAGTATAGGCCTAGCGGGTATCTACAATGAGCAGTTCTTC. Translating gives CASSIGLAGIYNEQFF. The full variable domain, with the rest looked up from reference TRBV19 and TRBJ2-1, is DGGITQSPKYLFRKEGQNVTLSCEQNLNHDAMYWYRQDPGQGLRLIYYSQIVNDFQKGDIAEGYSVSREKKESFPLTVTSAQKNPTAFYLCASSIGLAGIYNEQFFGPGTRLTVL.

This chain uses TRBV27 with TRBJ2-6; TRBD2 is a possible D gene (6 bases). Trimming stripped 6 bases from V and 0 bases from J, with 15 bases between. This CDR3 is 17 amino acids long. The V gene's germline CDR1 is MNHEY and CDR2 SMNVEV (reference sequence). CDR3 protein: CASRFLISGSGANVLTF. DNA for the CDR3: TGTGCCAGCAGGTTTCTGATTAGCGGCTCTGGGGCCAACGTCCTGACTTTC.

V and J are TRBV7-2 and TRBJ2-7; a weak D match, TRBD2 (7 bases). Germline V gene lookup returns CDR1 SGHTA and CDR2 FQGNSA. The CDR3 has 17 residues. Trimming took off 1 base at V and 0 bases at J, with 16 bases between the two ends. CDR3 bases: TGTGCCAGCAGCTTAGAAGGGGGGGGTTCTAGCTCCTACGAGCAGTACTTC. Translating it yields CASSLEGGGSSSYEQYF.

In its sample, this clone was seen once. J is TRBJ1-4 and V is TRBV28; TRBD1 aligns across 11 bases. V dropped 5 bases and J dropped 7; count of bases not matched to a gene: 12. CDR1 and CDR2 (germline): MDHEN, SYDVKM. The CDR3 totals 17 residues. The CDR3 sequence: CASSQQGQGAVIEKLFF. CDR3 sequence (DNA): TGTGCCAGCAGTCAACAAGGACAGGGGGCGGTTATTGAAAAACTGTTTTTT.